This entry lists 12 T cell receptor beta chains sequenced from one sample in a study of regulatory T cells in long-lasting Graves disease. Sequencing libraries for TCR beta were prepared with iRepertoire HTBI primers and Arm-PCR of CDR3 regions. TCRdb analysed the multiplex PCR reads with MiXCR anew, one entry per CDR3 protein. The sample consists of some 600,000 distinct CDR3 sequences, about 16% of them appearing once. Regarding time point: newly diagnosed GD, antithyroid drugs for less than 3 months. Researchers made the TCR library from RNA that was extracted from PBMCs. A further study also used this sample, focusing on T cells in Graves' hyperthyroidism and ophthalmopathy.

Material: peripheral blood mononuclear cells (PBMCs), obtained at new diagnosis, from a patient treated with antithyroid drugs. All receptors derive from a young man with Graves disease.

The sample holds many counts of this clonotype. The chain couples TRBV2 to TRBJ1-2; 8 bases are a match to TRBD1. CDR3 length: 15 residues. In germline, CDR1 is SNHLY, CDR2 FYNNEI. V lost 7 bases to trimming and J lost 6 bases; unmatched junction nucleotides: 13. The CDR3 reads CASTGGALFPDGYTF. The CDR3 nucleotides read TGTGCCAGCACAGGGGGCGCCCTCTTTCCTGATGGCTACACCTTC.

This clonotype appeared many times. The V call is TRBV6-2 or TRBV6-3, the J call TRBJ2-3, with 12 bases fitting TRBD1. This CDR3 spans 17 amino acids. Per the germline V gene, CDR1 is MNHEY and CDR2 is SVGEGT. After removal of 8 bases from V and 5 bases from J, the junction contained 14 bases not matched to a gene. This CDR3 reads CASRTHSGTGGLDTQYF. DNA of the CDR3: TGTGCCAGCCGAACACACTCCGGGACAGGGGGCTTAGATACGCAGTATTTT.

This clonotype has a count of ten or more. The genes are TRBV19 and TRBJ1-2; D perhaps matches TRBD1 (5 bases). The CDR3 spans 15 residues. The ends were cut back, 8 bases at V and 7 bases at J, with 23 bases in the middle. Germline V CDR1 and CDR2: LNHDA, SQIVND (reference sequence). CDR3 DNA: TGTGCCAGTTCGGTCGGGCAGGGCAATTACGGTGGCTACACCTTC. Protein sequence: CASSVGQGNYGGYTF.

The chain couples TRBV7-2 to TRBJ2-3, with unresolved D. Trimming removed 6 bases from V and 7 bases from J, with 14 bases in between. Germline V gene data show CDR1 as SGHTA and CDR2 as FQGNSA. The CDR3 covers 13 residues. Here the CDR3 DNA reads TGTGCCAGCAGGCCCCCCACGTTGTATACGCAGTATTTT. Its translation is CASRPPTLYTQYF.

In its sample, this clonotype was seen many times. CDR3 sequence: CASSLNHLLLVGQETQYF. CDR3 in DNA: TGTGCCAGCAGTCTCAACCATTTACTACTAGTAGGCCAAGAGACCCAGTACTTC. The chain joins TRBV11-2 to TRBJ2-5; the D gene is possibly TRBD2 (5 bases). The length of the CDR3 is 18 residues. From germline, CDR1 is SGHAT and CDR2 FQNNGV. Deletions cut 6 bases from V and 1 base from J, with 24 bases between.

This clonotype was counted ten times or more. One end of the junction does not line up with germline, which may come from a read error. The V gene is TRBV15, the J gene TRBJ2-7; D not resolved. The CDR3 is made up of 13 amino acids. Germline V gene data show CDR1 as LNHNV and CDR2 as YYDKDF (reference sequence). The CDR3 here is CATSTRDSFEQYF. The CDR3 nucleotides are TGTGCCACCAGCACTAGGGATTCCTTCGAGCAGTACTTC.

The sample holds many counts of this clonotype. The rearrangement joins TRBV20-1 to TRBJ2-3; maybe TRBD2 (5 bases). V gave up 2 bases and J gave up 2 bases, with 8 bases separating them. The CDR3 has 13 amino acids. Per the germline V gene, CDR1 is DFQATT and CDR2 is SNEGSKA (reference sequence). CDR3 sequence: CSARPTTTDTQYF. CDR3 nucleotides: TGCAGTGCTAGACCGACTACCACAGATACGCAGTATTTT.

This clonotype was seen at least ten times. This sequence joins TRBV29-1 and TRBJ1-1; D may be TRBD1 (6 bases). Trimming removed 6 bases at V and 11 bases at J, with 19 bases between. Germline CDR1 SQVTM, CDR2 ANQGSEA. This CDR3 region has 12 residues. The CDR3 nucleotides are TGCAGCGTCGGACAGAGGAAGGGGAGTGCTTTCTTT. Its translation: CSVGQRKGSAFF. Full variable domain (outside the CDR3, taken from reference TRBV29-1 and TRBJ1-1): SAVISQKPSRDICQRGTSLTIQCQVDSQVTMMFWYRQQPGQSLTLIATANQGSEATYESGFVIDKFPISRPNLTFSTLTVSNMSPEDSSIYLCSVGQRKGSAFFGQGTRLTVV.

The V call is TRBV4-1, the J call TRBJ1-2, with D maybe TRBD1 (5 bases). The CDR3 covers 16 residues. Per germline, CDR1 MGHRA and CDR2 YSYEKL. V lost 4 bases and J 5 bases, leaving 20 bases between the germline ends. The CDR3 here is CASSPWTGRSVYGYTF. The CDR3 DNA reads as TGCGCCAGCAGCCCTTGGACGGGGCGGTCGGTGTATGGCTACACCTTC.

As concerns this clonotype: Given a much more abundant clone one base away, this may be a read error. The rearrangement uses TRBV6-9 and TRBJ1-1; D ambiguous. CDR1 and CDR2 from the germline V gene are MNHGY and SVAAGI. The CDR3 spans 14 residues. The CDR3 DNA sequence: TGTGCCGGCAGTTACTCCGGGCGGAACACTGAAGCTTTCTTT. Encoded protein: CAGSYSGRNTEAFF.

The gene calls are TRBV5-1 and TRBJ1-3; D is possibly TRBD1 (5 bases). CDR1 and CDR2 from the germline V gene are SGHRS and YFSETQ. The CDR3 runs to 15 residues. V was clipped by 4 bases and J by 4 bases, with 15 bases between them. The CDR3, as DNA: TGCGCCAGCAGCGCTGACGGGGCGCGGGGAAACACCATATATTTT. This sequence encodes CASSADGARGNTIYF. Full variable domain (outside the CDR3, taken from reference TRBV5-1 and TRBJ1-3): KAGVTQTPRYLIKTRGQQVTLSCSPISGHRSVSWYQQTPGQGLQFLFEYFSETQRNKGNFPGRFSGRQFSNSRSEMNVSTLELGDSALYLCASSADGARGNTIYFGEGSWLTVV.

Written as DNA, the CDR3 is TGTGCCATCACTAGGGAGGGCGGCACCGGGGAGCTGTTTTTT. This encodes CAITREGGTGELFF. The chain couples TRBV10-3 to TRBJ2-2; TRBD2 aligns across 7 bases. V gave up 7 bases and J gave up 4 bases; unmatched junction bases: 6. This CDR3 has 14 residues. Germline V gene lookup returns CDR1 ENHRY and CDR2 SYGVKD.